A selection of T cell receptor beta chains follows, all from one sample in a study of cytomegalovirus exposure and HLA in healthy donors. Method: immunoSEQ multiplex PCR; TCRdb's copy keeps in-frame clones and lacks some. The table records about 200,000 clones, 70% to 90% of them present only once. The specimen was PBMCs. These receptors were obtained from a woman under 30 in good health and CMV-seronegative. CDR3s include the opening cysteine and the closing phenylalanine or tryptophan. The order of the fields is V gene, clone size, D gene, J gene, CDR3 protein, CDR3 DNA. A D gene is named only where the DNA matches it firmly. A clone size is listed for some rows: how often the clone was seen (once, few, many), or a class if it is expanded.

TRBV7-9,few,.,TRBJ1-1,CASSLDDTEAFF,TGTGCCAGCAGCTTAGATGACACTGAAGCTTTCTTT
TRBV2,.,.,TRBJ2-2,CASSELGELFF,TGTGCCAGCAGTGAACTAGGGGAGCTGTTTTTT
TRBV9,.,TRBD1,TRBJ2-1,CASSVAGTEYNEQFF,TGTGCCAGCAGCGTAGCAGGGACAGAATACAATGAGCAGTTCTTC
TRBV15,.,.,TRBJ2-5,CATSRGDGTDAAQETQYF,TGTGCCACCAGCAGAGGGGATGGGACCGACGCCGCCCAAGAGACCCAGTACTTC
TRBV27,.,.,TRBJ1-2,CASSSTHRDGYTF,TGTGCCAGCAGTTCGACACACAGGGATGGCTACACCTTC
TRBV5-1,.,TRBD1,TRBJ2-7,CASRPGTGLFVLQYF,TGCGCCAGCAGGCCCGGGACAGGGCTTTTCGTATTGCAGTACTTC
TRBV30,.,TRBD1,TRBJ1-5,CAWSPDRDYSNQPQHF,TGTGCCTGGAGTCCCGACAGGGACTATAGCAATCAGCCCCAGCATTTT
TRBV12-5,few,TRBD1,TRBJ2-2,CASGLDVRGPGELFF,TGTGCTAGTGGTTTGGACGTCAGGGGGCCCGGGGAGCTGTTTTTT
TRBV28,.,TRBD1,TRBJ1-5,CASSTTGSNQPQHF,TGTGCCAGCAGTACGACAGGGAGCAATCAGCCCCAGCATTTT
TRBV5-1,once,TRBD1,TRBJ2-7,CASSLGPRGPNEQYF,TGCGCCAGCAGCTTGGGGCCCAGGGGGCCAAACGAGCAGTACTTC
TRBV4-1,.,.,TRBJ1-3,CASSQMGTLSGNTIYF,TGCGCCAGCAGCCAAATGGGGACGCTCTCTGGAAACACCATATATTTT
TRBV7-9,.,.,TRBJ1-4,CASSLGGTVNEKLFF,TGTGCCAGCAGCTTAGGGGGGACGGTTAATGAAAAACTGTTTTTT
TRBV18,.,.,TRBJ1-5,CASSPSLGPNQPQHF,TGTGCCAGCTCACCAAGTCTTGGGCCCAATCAGCCCCAGCATTTT
TRBV30,.,.,TRBJ1-1,CAWGVGTEAFF,TGTGCCTGGGGCGTGGGCACTGAAGCTTTCTTT
TRBV7-9,.,.,TRBJ2-1,CASSEPAGASYNEQFF,TGTGCCAGCAGCGAACCAGCCGGGGCTTCCTACAATGAGCAGTTCTTC
TRBV6-5,.,.,TRBJ2-7,CASSYSSGGAMNEQYF,TGTGCCAGCAGTTACTCGAGTGGGGGGGCGATGAACGAGCAGTACTTC
TRBV30,.,TRBD1,TRBJ1-2,CAWRNRGANYGYTF,TGTGCCTGGAGAAACAGGGGGGCGAACTATGGCTACACCTTC
TRBV30,.,.,TRBJ1-2,CAWNRRNYGYTF,TGTGCCTGGAACAGGCGTAACTATGGCTACACCTTC
TRBV6-1,.,TRBD1,TRBJ2-7,CASSDSGTGPYEQYF,TGTGCCAGCAGTGACTCCGGGACAGGCCCTTACGAGCAGTACTTC
TRBV11-3,.,.,TRBJ2-1,CASSFSAGFF,TGTGCCAGCAGCTTTTCCGCGGGGTTCTTC
TRBV7-9,.,.,TRBJ2-1,CASILSAFNEQFF,TGTGCCAGCATCCTCTCAGCCTTCAATGAGCAGTTCTTC
TRBV5-1,.,.,TRBJ1-1,CASSLVPPNTEAFF,TGCGCCAGCAGCTTGGTCCCACCGAACACTGAAGCTTTCTTT
TRBV25-1,.,.,TRBJ2-7,CASMGQGYEQYF,TGTGCCAGCATGGGGCAGGGCTACGAGCAGTACTTC
TRBV2,.,TRBD2,TRBJ2-1,CASSVELAGDEQFF,TGTGCCAGCAGTGTGGAACTAGCGGGAGATGAGCAGTTCTTC
TRBV28,.,TRBD2,TRBJ2-7,CASSSPGLAGYEQYF,TGTGCCAGCAGCTCTCCGGGACTAGCGGGTTACGAGCAGTACTTC
TRBV2,.,.,TRBJ1-2,CASTIDVQGLVRPKGSGYTF,TGTGCCAGCACTATTGATGTACAGGGACTCGTCCGGCCTAAGGGAAGCGGCTACACCTTC
TRBV7-3,.,.,TRBJ2-1,CASRSGTSSYNEQFF,TGTGCCAGCAGGTCCGGGACGAGCTCCTACAATGAGCAGTTCTTC
TRBV11-2,.,.,TRBJ1-1,CASSPHTEAFF,TGTGCCAGCAGCCCCCACACTGAAGCTTTCTTT
TRBV13,.,TRBD2,TRBJ2-1,CASSLDLTGRAGDEQFF,TGTGCCAGCAGCTTAGATCTCACCGGGAGGGCGGGCGATGAGCAGTTCTTC
TRBV5-6,.,TRBD1,TRBJ2-4,CASSRRDRDLQYF,TGTGCCAGCAGCCGCCGGGACAGAGACCTACAGTACTTC
TRBV7-2,.,.,TRBJ2-7,CASSPPPLYNEQYF,TGTGCCAGCAGCCCCCCTCCGTTATATAACGAGCAGTACTTC
TRBV7-9,.,.,TRBJ1-1,CASSLWNTEAFF,TGTGCCAGCAGCTTGTGGAACACTGAAGCTTTCTTT
TRBV13,.,.,TRBJ2-4,CASSLNAGSAKNIQYF,TGTGCCAGCAGCTTGAATGCAGGGTCGGCCAAAAACATTCAGTACTTC
TRBV5-6,.,TRBD1,TRBJ2-7,CASSFGTGGDEQYF,TGTGCCAGCAGCTTCGGGACAGGAGGAGACGAGCAGTACTTC
TRBV6-6,once,.,TRBJ2-7,CASTRRRSDEQYF,TGTGCCAGCACCAGAAGGAGGAGCGACGAGCAGTACTTC
TRBV7-9,.,.,TRBJ2-7,CASRSGGQSYEQYF,TGTGCCAGCAGGTCGGGTGGGCAGTCCTACGAGCAGTACTTC
TRBV30,few,.,TRBJ1-1,CAWSQEGGTEAFF,TGTGCCTGGAGCCAGGAGGGGGGCACTGAAGCTTTCTTT